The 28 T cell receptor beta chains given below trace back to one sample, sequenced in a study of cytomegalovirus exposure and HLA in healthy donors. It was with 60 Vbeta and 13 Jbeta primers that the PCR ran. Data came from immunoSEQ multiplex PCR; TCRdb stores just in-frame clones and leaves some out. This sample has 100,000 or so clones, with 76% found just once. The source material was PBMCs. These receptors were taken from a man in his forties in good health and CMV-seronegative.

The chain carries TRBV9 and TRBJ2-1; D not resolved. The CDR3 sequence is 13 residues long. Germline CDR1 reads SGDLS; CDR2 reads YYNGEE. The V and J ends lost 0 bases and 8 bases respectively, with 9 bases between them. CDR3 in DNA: TGTGCCAGCAGCGTAGCTAGATCCGATGAGCAGTTCTTC. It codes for CASSVARSDEQFF.

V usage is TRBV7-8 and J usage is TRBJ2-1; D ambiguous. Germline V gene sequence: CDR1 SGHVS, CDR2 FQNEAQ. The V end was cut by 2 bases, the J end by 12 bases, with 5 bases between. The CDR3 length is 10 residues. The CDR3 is CASSLSVQFF. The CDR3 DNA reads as TGTGCCAGCAGCTTATCGGTGCAGTTCTTC. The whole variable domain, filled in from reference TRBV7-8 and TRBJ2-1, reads GAGVSQSPRYKVAKRGQDVALRCDPISGHVSLFWYQQALGQGPEFLTYFQNEAQLDKSGLPSDRFFAERPEGSVSTLKIQRTQQEDSAVYLCASSLSVQFFGPGTRLTVL.

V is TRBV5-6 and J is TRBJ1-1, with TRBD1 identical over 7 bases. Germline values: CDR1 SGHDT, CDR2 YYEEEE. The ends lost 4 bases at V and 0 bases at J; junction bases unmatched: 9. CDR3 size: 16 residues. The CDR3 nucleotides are TGTGCCAGCAGCCCTCCGGGACAGCTCATGAACACTGAAGCTTTCTTT. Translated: CASSPPGQLMNTEAFF. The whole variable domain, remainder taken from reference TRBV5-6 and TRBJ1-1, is DAGVTQSPTHLIKTRGQQVTLRCSPKSGHDTVSWYQQALGQGPQFIFQYYEEEERQRGNFPDRFSGHQFPNYSSELNVNALLLGDSALYLCASSPPGQLMNTEAFFGQGTRLTVV.

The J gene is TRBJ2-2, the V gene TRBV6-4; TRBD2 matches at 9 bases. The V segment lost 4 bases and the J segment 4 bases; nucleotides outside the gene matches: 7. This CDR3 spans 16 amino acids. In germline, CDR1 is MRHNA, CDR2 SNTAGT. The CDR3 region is CASSAAGGGVTGELFF. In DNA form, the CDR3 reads TGTGCCAGCAGTGCCGCGGGCGGGGGGGTCACCGGGGAGCTGTTTTTT.

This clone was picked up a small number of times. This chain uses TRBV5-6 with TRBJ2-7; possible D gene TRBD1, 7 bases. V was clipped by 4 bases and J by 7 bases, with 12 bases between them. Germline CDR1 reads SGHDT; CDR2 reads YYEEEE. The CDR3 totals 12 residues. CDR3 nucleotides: TGTGCCAGCAGCGCGGGACAGTCTGAGCAGTACTTC. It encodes CASSAGQSEQYF.

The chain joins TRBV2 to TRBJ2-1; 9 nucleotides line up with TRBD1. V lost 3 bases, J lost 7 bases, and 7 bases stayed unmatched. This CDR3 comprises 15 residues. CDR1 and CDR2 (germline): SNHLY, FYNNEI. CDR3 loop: CASSEDRGAKNEQFF. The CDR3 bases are TGTGCCAGCAGTGAGGACAGGGGCGCTAAGAATGAGCAGTTCTTC.

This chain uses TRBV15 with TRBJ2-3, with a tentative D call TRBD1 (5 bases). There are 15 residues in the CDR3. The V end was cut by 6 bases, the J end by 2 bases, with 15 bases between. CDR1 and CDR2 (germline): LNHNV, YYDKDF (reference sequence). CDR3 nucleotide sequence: TGTGCCACCAGTATGGGGCGGCTAAACACAGATACGCAGTATTTT. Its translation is CATSMGRLNTDTQYF.

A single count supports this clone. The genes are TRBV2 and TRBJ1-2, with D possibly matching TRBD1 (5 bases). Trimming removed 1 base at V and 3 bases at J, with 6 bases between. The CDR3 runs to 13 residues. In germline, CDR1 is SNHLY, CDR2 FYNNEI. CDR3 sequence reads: CASSEVQDYGYTF. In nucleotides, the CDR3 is TGTGCCAGCAGTGAAGTACAGGACTATGGCTACACCTTC.

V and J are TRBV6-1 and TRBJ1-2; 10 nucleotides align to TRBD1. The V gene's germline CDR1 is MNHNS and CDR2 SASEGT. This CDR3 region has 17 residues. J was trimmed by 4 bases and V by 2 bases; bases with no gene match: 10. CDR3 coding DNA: TGTGCCAGCAGTGAATCGGACAGGGGGGGATCGGGCTATGGCTACACCTTC. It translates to CASSESDRGGSGYGYTF.

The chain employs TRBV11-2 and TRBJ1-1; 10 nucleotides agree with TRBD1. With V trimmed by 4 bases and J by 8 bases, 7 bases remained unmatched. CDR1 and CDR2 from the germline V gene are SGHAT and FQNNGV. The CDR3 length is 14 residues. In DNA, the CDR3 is TGTGCCAGCAGCTGGGGGGGACAGGGGCCGGAAGCTTTCTTT. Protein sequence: CASSWGGQGPEAFF.

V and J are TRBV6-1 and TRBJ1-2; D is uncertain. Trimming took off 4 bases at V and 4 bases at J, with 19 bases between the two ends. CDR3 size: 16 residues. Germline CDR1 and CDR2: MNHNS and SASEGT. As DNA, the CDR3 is TGTGCCAGCAGTGGAGGTCCAGCGTTTCGGGGCTATGGCTACACCTTC. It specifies CASSGGPAFRGYGYTF.

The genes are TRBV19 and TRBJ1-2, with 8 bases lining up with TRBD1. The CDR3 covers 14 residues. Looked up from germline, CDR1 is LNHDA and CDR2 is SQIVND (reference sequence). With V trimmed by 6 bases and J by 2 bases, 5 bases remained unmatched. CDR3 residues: CASRVSGGNYGYTF. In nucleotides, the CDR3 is TGTGCCAGTAGGGTTTCAGGGGGCAACTATGGCTACACCTTC. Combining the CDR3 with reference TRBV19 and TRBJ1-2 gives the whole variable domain DGGITQSPKYLFRKEGQNVTLSCEQNLNHDAMYWYRQDPGQGLRLIYYSQIVNDFQKGDIAEGYSVSREKKESFPLTVTSAQKNPTAFYLCASRVSGGNYGYTFGSGTRLTVV.

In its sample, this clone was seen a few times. This CDR3 is CASSYQGQGNTEAFF. The CDR3 region has the DNA TGCGCCAGCAGCTACCAAGGACAGGGGAACACTGAAGCTTTCTTT. The chain has TRBV5-1 and TRBJ1-1, with 8 nucleotides matching TRBD1. J was trimmed by 1 base and V by 3 bases; bases with no gene match: 5. Per the germline V gene, CDR1 is SGHRS and CDR2 is YFSETQ. This CDR3 comprises 15 residues.

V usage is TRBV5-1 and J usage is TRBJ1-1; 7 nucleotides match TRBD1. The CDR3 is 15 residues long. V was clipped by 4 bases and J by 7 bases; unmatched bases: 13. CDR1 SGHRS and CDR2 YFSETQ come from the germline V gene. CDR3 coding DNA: TGCGCCAGCAGCGACCAGACAGGGAAGGTTAGTGAAGCTTTCTTT. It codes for CASSDQTGKVSEAFF.

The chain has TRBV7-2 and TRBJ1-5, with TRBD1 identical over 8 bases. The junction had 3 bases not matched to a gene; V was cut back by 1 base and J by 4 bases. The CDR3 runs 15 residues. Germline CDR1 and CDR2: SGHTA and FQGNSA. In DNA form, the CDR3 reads TGTGCCAGCAGCTTAGAGACAGGGGCTAATCAGCCCCAGCATTTT. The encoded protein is CASSLETGANQPQHF.

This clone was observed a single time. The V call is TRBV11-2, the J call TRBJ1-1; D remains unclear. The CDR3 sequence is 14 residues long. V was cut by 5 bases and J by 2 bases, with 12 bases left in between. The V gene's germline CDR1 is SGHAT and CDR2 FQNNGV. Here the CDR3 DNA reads TGTGCCAGCAGCCCCAACGGTATTAACACTGAAGCTTTCTTT. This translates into CASSPNGINTEAFF.

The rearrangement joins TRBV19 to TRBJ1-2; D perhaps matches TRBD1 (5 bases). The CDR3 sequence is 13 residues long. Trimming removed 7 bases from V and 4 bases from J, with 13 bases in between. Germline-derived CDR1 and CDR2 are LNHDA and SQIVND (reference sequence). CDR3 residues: CASMTQGIYGYTF. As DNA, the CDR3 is TGTGCCAGTATGACCCAGGGTATCTATGGCTACACCTTC.

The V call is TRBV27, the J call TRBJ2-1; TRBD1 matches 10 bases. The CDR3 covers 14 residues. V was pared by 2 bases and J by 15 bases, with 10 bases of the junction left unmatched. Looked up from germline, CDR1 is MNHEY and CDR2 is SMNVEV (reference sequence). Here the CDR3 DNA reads TGTGCCAGCAGTTTAATACCGGGACAGGGGCAACGGTTCTTC. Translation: CASSLIPGQGQRFF.

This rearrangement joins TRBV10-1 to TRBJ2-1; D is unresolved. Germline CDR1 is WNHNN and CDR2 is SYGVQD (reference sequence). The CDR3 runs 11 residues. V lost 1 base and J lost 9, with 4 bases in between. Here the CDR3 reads CASSEWSEQFF. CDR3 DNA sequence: TGCGCCAGCAGTGAGTGGAGTGAGCAGTTCTTC.

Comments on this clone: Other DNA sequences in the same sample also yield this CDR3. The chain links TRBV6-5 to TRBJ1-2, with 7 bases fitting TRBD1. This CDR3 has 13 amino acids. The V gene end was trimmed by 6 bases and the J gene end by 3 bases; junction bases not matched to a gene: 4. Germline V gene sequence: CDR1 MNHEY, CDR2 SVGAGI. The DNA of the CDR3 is TGTGCCAGCAGACAAGGGACAGACTATGGCTACACCTTC. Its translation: CASRQGTDYGYTF.

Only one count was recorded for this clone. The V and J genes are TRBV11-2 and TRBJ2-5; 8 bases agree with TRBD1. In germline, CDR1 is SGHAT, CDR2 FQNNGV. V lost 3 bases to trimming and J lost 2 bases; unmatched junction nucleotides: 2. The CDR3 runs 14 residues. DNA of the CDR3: TGTGCCAGCAGCTTGGGACAGGTTCAAGAGACCCAGTACTTC. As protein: CASSLGQVQETQYF. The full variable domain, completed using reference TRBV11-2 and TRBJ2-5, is EAGVAQSPRYKIIEKRQSVAFWCNPISGHATLYWYQQILGQGPKLLIQFQNNGVVDDSQLPKDRFSAERLKGVDSTLKIQPAKLEDSAVYLCASSLGQVQETQYFGPGTRLLVL.

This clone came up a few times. The CDR3 loop is CSVGTGLNYGYTF. In nucleotides, the CDR3 is TGCAGCGTGGGGACAGGGCTGAACTATGGCTACACCTTC. The chain combines TRBV29-1 with TRBJ1-2, with TRBD1 identical over 9 bases. Germline V gives CDR1 SQVTM, CDR2 ANQGSEA. There are 13 residues in the CDR3. V lost 6 bases, J lost 2 bases, and 4 bases stayed unmatched.

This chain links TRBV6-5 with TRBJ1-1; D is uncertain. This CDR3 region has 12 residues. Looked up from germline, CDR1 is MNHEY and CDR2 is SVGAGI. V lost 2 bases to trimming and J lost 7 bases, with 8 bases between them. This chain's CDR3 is CASSYNRGEAFF. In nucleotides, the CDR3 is TGTGCCAGCAGTTACAATCGGGGTGAAGCTTTCTTT.

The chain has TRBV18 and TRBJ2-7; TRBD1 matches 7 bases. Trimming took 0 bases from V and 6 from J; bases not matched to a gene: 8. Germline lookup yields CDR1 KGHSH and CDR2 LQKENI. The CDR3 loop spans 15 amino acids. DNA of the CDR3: TGTGCCAGCTCACCACCAGGGGTAGGGGGCCTCGAGCAGTACTTC. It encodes CASSPPGVGGLEQYF. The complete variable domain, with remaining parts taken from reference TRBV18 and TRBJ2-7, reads NAGVMQNPRHLVRRRGQEARLRCSPMKGHSHVYWYRQLPEEGLKFMVYLQKENIIDESGMPKERFSAEFPKEGPSILRIQQVVRGDSAAYFCASSPPGVGGLEQYFGPGTRLTVT.

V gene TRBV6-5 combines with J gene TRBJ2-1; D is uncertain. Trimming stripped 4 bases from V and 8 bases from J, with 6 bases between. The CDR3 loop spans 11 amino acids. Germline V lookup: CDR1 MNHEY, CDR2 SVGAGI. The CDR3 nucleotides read TGTGCCAGCAGTTTACGAGATGAGCAGTTCTTC. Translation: CASSLRDEQFF.

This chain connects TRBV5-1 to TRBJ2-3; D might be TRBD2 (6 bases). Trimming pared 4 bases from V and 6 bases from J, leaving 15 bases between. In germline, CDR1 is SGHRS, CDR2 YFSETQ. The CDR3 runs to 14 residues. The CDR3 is CASSLGLFSDTQYF. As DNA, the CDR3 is TGCGCCAGCAGCCTGGGACTGTTCTCCGATACGCAGTATTTT.

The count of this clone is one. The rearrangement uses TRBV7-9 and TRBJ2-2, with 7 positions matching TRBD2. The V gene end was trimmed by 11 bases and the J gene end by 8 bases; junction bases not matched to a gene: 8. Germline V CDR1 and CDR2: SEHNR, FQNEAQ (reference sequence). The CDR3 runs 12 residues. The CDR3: CAGDSGSGELFF. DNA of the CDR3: TGTGCCGGAGATAGCGGGTCTGGGGAGCTGTTTTTT.

The CDR3 protein is CASAKRQVDGYTF. DNA of the CDR3: TGTGCCAGCGCCAAACGACAGGTCGATGGCTACACCTTC. The V gene is TRBV7-8, the J gene TRBJ1-2, with D tentatively TRBD1 (6 bases). The ends were cut back, 8 bases at V and 6 bases at J, with 16 bases in the middle. Germline lookup yields CDR1 SGHVS and CDR2 FQNEAQ. The CDR3 has 13 residues.